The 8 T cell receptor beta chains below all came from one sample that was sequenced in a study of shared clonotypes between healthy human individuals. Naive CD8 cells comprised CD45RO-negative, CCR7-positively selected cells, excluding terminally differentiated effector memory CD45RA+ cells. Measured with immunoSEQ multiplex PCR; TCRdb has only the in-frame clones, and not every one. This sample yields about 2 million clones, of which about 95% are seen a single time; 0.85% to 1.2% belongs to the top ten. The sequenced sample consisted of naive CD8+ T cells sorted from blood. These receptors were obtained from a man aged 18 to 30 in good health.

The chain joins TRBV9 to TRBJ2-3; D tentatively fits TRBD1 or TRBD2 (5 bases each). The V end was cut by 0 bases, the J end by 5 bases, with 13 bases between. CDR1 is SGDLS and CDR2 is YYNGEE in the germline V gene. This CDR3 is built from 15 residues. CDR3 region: CASSVGARGGDTQYF. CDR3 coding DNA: TGTGCCAGCAGCGTAGGAGCGAGGGGTGGAGATACGCAGTATTTT.

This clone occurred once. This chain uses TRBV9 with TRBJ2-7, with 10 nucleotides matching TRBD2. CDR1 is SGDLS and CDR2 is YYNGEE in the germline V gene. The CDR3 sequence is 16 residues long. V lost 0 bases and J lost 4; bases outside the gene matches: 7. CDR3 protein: CASSVALAGGLYEQYF. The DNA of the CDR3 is TGTGCCAGCAGCGTAGCTTTAGCGGGGGGCCTTTACGAGCAGTACTTC.

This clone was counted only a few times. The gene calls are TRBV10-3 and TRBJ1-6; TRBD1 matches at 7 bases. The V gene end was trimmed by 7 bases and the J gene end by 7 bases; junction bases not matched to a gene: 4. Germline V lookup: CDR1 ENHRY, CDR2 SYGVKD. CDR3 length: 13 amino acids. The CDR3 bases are TGTGCCATCAACGGAGGGGGCAATTCACCCCTCCACTTT. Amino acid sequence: CAINGGGNSPLHF.

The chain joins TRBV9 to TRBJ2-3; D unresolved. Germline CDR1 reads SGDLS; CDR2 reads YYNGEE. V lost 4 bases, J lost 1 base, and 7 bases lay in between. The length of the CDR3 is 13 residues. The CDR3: CASSLSRTDTQYF. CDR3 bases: TGTGCCAGCAGCCTTAGCCGCACAGATACGCAGTATTTT.

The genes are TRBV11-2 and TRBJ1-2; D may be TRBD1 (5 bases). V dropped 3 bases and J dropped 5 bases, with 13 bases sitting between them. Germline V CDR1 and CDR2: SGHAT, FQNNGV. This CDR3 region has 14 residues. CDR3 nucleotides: TGTGCCAGCAGCTTTGGACAAGCCCTATATGGCTACACCTTC. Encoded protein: CASSFGQALYGYTF.

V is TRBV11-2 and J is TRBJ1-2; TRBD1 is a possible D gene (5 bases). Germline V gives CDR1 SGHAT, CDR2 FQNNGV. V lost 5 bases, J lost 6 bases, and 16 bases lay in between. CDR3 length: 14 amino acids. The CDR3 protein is CASSQQSGMDGYTF. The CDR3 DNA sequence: TGTGCCAGCAGCCAACAATCAGGGATGGATGGCTACACCTTC.

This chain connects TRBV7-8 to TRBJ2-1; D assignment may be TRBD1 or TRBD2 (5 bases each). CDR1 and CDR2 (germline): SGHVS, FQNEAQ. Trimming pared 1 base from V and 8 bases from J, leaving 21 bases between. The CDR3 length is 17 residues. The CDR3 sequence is CASSLGGLGTDRYEQFF. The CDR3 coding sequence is TGTGCCAGCAGCTTAGGGGGGTTGGGGACGGATAGATATGAGCAGTTCTTC.

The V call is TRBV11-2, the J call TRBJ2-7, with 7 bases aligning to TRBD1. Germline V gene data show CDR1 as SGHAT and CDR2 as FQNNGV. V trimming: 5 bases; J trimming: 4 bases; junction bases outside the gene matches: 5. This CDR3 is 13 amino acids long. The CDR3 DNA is TGTGCCAGCAGCGCCAGACAGGGTTACGAGCAGTACTTC. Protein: CASSARQGYEQYF.